The T cell receptor beta chain under discussion was sequenced for a study of T-cell memory formation after mild COVID-19. TCRdb reprocessed the 5' RACE reads with MiXCR, giving one entry per CDR3 protein. The sample lists about 390,000 distinct CDR3 sequences; under 25% were seen once. CDR3 length: 19 amino acids. Germline CDR1 and CDR2: ENHRY and SYGVKD. V gave up 5 bases and J gave up 2 bases; unmatched junction bases: 18. The sample holds many counts of this clonotype. The target antigen is unknown. Whole-study findings and limits: Pre-infection memory held some responding clones, suggesting pre-existing cross-reactive T cells responded. Mainly CM and EM harbored the contracting CD4+ clones; mainly EMRA harbored the CD8+ ones.

V usage is TRBV10-3 and J usage is TRBJ2-1; 7 bases match TRBD2. The source is an adult woman who had mild COVID-19 (a few samples of this study predate the infection). Cell type and time point are not known. Source material: PBMCs or a T cell subset sorted from them (not recorded which). The CDR3 spells CAISSRALGTAGAYNEQFF. CDR3 in DNA: TGTGCCATCAGTTCTCGAGCGCTCGGGACTGCGGGGGCCTACAATGAGCAGTTCTTC.